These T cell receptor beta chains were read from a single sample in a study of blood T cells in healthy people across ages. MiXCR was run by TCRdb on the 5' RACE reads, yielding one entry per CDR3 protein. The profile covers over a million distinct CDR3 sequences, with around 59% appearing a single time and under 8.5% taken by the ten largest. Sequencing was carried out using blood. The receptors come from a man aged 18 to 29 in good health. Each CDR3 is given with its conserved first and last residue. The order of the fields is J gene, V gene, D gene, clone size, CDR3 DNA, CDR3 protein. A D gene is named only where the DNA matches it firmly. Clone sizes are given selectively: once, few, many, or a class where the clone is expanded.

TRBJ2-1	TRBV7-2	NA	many	TGTGCCAGCAGCTTTACGGGCAATGAGCAGTTCTTC	CASSFTGNEQFF
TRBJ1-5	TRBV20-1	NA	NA	TGCAGTGCTAGGTCAGTCGGGGGAGTCAATCAGCCCCAGCATTTT	CSARSVGGVNQPQHF
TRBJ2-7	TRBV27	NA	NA	TGTGCCAGCAGTTTGGCCTCTCCGGACCCCTACGAGCAGTACTTC	CASSLASPDPYEQYF
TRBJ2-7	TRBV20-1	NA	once	TGCAGTGCTTACTTGGGCTACGAGCAGTACTTC	CSAYLGYEQYF
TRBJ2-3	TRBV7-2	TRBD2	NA	TGTGCCAGCAGCTCCCAACCCTCAGGGAGGGGTACGCAGTATTTT	CASSSQPSGRGTQYF
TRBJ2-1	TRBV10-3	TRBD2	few	TGTGCCATCAGTAACCCTCAAATCACTAGCGGCGATGAGCAGTTCTTC	CAISNPQITSGDEQFF
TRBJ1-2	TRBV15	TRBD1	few	TGTGCCACCAGCAGGGACAGGGACTATGGCTACACCTTC	CATSRDRDYGYTF
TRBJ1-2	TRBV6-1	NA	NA	TGTGCCAGCAGTGAACGGTTACAGGGACAAGGCTACACCTTC	CASSERLQGQGYTF
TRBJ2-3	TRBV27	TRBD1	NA	TGTGCCAGCAGTTTATCGTGGGACAGGGGTCGGACCAGCACAGATACGCAGTATTTT	CASSLSWDRGRTSTDTQYF
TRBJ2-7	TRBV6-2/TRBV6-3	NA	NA	TGTGCCAGCAGTTACTCGTGGGCTTACGAGCAGTACTTC	CASSYSWAYEQYF
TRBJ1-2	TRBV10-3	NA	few	TGTGCCACGGGAACCTACAGCCTCCGATATGGCTACACCTTC	CATGTYSLRYGYTF
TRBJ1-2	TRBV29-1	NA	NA	TGCAGCGTTCGTGAGACACCTCGGGAGTACTATGGCTACACCTTC	CSVRETPREYYGYTF
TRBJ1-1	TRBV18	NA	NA	TGTGCCAGCTCACCACGTTCAGGCAACACTGAAGCTTTCTTT	CASSPRSGNTEAFF
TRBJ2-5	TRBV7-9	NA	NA	TGTGCCAGCAGTCGCTCGGGCGGGGGCCCCCAAGAGACCCAGTACTTC	CASSRSGGGPQETQYF
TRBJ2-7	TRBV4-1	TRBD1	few	TGCGCCAGCAGTCGACAGGGGAGCTACTACGAGCAGTACTTC	CASSRQGSYYEQYF
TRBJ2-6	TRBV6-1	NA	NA	TGTGCCAGCAGTGTGGGACACCCAACCGCCTCTGGGGCCAACGTCCTGACTTTC	CASSVGHPTASGANVLTF
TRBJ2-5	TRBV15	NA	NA	TGTGCCGCCAGCAGTTCGCACGGACCAATAGAAGAAGAGACCCAGTACTTC	CAASSSHGPIEEETQYF
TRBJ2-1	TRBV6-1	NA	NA	TGTGCCAGCAGGGAACAGGGTTTAGGGCAGTTCTTC	CASREQGLGQFF
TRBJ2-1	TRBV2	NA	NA	TGTGCCAGCAGTGAACAGCGAGGGTACAATGAGCAGTTCTTC	CASSEQRGYNEQFF
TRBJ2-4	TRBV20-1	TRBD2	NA	TGCAGTGCTGCCCTCGGGGTAGCGGGGTCCTTACTAGCCAAAAACATTCAGTACTTC	CSAALGVAGSLLAKNIQYF
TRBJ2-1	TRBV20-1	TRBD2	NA	TGCAGTGCGGGCGGGACTAGCGGGAGTCATGAGCAGTTCTTC	CSAGGTSGSHEQFF
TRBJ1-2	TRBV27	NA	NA	TGTGCCAGCAGTTTTAATCCGACAGGTTCCGGCTACACCTTC	CASSFNPTGSGYTF
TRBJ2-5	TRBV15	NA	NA	TGTGCCACCAGCAGAGATGTAGTCGACAAGCAGTACTTC	CATSRDVVDKQYF
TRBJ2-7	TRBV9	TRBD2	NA	TGTGCCAGCAGCCCCAGGACTAGCGGGAAACAATACGAGCAGTACTTC	CASSPRTSGKQYEQYF
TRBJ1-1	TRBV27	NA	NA	TGTGCCAGCAGTTTGGCGGGACAACCAAGGGCGGGGACTGAAGCTTTCTTT	CASSLAGQPRAGTEAFF